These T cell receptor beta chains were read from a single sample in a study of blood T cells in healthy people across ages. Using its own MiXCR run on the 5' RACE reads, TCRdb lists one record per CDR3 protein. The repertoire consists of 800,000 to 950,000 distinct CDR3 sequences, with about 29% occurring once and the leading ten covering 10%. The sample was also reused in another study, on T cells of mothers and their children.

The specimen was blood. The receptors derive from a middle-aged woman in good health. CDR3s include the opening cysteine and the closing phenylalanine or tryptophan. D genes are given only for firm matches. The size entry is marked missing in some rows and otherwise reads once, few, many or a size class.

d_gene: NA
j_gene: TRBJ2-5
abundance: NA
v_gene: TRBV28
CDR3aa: CASSSSGWETQYF
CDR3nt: TGTGCCAGCAGTTCTTCCGGTTGGGAGACCCAGTACTTC

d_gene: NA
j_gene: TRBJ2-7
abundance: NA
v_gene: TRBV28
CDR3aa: CASSLLGLRTATRYEQYF
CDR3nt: TGTGCCAGCAGTTTATTGGGGCTCCGGACCGCTACCCGCTACGAGCAGTACTTC

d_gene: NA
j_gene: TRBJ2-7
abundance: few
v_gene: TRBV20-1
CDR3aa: CSARDYRGTYEQYF
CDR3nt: TGCAGTGCTAGAGATTATAGGGGTACCTACGAGCAGTACTTC

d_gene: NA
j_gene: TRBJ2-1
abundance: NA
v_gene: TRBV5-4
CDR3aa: CASSSGRSRNEQFF
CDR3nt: TGTGCCAGCAGCTCGGGCAGGTCCCGCAATGAGCAGTTCTTC

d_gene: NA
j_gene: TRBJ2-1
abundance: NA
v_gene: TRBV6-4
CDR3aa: CASRRLVVDEQFF
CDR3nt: TGTGCCAGCAGGCGCCTAGTGGTCGATGAGCAGTTCTTC

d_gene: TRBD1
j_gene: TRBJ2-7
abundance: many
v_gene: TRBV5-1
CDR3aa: CASSLGDSYYEQYF
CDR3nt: TGTGCCAGCAGCTTAGGGGACAGCTACTACGAGCAGTACTTC

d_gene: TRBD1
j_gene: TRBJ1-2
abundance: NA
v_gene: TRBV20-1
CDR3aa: CSASQDRGSYGYTF
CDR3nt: TGCAGTGCTAGTCAAGACAGGGGGAGCTATGGCTACACCTTC

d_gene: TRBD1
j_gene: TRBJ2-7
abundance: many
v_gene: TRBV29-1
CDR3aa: CSVEDWFQGAYEQYF
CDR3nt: TGCAGCGTTGAAGACTGGTTTCAGGGGGCCTACGAGCAGTACTTC

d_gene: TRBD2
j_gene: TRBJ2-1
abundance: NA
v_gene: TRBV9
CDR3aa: CASSVVGLAVNEQFF
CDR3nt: TGTGCCAGCAGCGTAGTGGGACTAGCAGTCAATGAGCAGTTCTTC

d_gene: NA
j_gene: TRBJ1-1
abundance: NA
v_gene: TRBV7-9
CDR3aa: CASSLDDPVMEAFF
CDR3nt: TGTGCCAGCAGCTTAGACGATCCGGTGATGGAAGCTTTCTTT

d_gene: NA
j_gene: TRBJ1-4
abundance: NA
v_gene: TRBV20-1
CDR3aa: CSASWGATNEKLFF
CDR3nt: TGCAGTGCTAGCTGGGGGGCAACTAATGAAAAACTGTTTTTT

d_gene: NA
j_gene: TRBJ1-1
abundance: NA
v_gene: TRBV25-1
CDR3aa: CASSDDDPYFEAFF
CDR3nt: TGTGCCAGCAGTGACGATGACCCTTATTTTGAAGCTTTCTTT

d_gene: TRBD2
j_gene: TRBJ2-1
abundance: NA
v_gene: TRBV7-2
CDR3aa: CASSSTSGGALYNEQFF
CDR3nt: TGTGCCAGCAGCTCAACTAGCGGGGGGGCCCTCTACAATGAGCAGTTCTTC

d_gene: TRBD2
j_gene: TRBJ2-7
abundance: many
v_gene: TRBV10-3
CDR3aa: CAISDSGTLSYEQYF
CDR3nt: TGTGCCATCAGTGATAGCGGGACTCTATCCTACGAGCAGTACTTC

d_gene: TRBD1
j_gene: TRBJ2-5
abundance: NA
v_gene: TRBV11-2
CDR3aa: CASSFPWGEGAEKTQYF
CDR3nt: TGTGCCAGCAGCTTCCCCTGGGGCGAGGGGGCCGAAAAGACCCAGTACTTC

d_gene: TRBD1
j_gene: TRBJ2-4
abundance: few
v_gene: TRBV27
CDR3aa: CASRGQGINIQYF
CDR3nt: TGTGCCAGCAGAGGACAGGGGATAAACATTCAGTACTTC

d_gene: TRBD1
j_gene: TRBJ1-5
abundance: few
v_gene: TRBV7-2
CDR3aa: CASSLGTGQGQPQHF
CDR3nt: TGTGCCAGCAGCTTAGGGACAGGGCAGGGGCAGCCCCAGCATTTT

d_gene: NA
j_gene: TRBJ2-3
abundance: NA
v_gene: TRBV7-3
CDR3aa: CASSLLRAQADTQYF
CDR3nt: TGTGCCAGCAGCCTCCTTAGAGCGCAGGCAGATACGCAGTATTTT

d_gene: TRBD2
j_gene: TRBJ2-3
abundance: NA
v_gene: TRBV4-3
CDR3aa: CASSPKSLAGGTFADTQYF
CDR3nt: TGCGCCAGCAGCCCTAAGTCACTAGCGGGGGGGACTTTTGCAGATACGCAGTATTTT

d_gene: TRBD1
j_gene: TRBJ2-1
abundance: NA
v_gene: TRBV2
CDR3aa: CASGLDRGSYNEQFF
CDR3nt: TGTGCCAGCGGCCTGGACAGGGGCTCCTACAATGAGCAGTTCTTC

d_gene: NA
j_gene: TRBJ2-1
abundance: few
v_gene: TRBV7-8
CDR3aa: CASSLVRQTRTLNEQFF
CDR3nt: TGTGCCAGCAGCTTAGTACGGCAGACCAGAACTTTAAATGAGCAGTTCTTC

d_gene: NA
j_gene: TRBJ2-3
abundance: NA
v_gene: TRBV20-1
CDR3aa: CSARDPRGSADTQYF
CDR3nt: TGCAGTGCTAGAGATCCCCGGGGCAGCGCAGATACGCAGTATTTT

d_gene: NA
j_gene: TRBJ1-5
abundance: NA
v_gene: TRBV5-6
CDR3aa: CASSLLQGEESNQPQHF
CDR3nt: TGTGCCAGCAGCTTGCTTCAGGGAGAAGAGAGCAATCAGCCCCAGCATTTT

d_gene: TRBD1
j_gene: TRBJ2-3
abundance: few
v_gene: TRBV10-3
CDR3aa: CAISESNSLRDSYTDTQYF
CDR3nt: TGTGCCATCAGTGAGTCGAACTCTTTGAGGGACAGCTACACAGATACGCAGTATTTT

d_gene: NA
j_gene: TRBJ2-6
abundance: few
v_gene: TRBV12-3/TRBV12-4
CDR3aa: CASGGGLTSGANVLTF
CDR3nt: TGTGCCAGTGGGGGGGGCCTCACCTCTGGGGCCAACGTCCTGACTTTC

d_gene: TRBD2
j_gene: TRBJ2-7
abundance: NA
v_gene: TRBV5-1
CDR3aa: CASRNRTSGYYEQYF
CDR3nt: TGCGCCAGCAGAAACCGGACTAGCGGATACTACGAGCAGTACTTC

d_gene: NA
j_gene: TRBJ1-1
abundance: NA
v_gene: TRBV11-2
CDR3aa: CASSDGHMGAFF
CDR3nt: TGTGCCAGCAGCGACGGACATATGGGAGCTTTCTTT

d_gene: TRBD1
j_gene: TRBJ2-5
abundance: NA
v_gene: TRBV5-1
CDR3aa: CASRGGQNNEQYF
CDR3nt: TGCGCCAGCAGAGGGGGACAGAACAATGAGCAGTACTTC

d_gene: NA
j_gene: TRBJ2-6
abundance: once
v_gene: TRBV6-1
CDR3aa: CASSEWGMEVSGANVLTF
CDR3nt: TGTGCCAGCAGTGAATGGGGCATGGAGGTCTCTGGGGCCAACGTCCTGACTTTC

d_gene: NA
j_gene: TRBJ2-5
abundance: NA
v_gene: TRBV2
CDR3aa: CASRDRDGAWETQYF
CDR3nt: TGTGCCAGCAGAGACCGGGACGGAGCATGGGAGACCCAGTACTTC

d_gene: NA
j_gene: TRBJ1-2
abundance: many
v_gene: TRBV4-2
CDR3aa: CASRETLGYTF
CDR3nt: TGTGCCAGCAGAGAGACGTTGGGCTACACCTTC

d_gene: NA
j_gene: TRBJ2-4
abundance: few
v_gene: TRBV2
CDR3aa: CASHLQGVQYF
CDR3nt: TGTGCCAGCCATCTCCAGGGCGTGCAGTACTTC

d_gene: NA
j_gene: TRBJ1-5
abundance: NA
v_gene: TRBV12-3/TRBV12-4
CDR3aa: CASSLNSNHPQHF
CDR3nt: TGTGCCAGCAGTCTAAATAGCAATCATCCCCAGCATTTT

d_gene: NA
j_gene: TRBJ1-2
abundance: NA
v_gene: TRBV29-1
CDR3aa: CSVVWGDYGYTF
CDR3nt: TGCAGCGTTGTTTGGGGCGACTATGGCTACACCTTC

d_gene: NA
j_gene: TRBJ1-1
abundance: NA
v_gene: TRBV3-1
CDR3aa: CASSAHRAAEAFF
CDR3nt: TGTGCCAGCAGCGCCCACAGGGCCGCTGAAGCTTTCTTT

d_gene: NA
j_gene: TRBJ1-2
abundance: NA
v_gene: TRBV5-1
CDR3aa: CASSLDVYRGPNYGYTF
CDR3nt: TGCGCCAGCAGCTTGGACGTTTATAGGGGTCCTAACTATGGCTACACCTTC

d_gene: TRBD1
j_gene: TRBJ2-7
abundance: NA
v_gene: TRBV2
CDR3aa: CASTRGQGAYEQYF
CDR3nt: TGTGCCAGCACCAGGGGACAGGGGGCGTACGAGCAGTACTTC

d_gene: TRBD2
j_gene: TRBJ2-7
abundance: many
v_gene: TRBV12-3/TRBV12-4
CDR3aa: CASSLGDYYEQYF
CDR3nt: TGTGCCAGCAGTTTGGGGGACTACTACGAGCAGTACTTC

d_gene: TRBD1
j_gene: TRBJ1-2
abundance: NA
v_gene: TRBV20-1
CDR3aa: CSAGQGGNYGYTF
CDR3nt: TGCAGTGCTGGACAGGGAGGCAACTATGGCTACACCTTC

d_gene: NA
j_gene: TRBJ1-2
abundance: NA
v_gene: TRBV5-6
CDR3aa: CASRQGQKFYGYTF
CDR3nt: TGTGCCAGCAGACAAGGACAGAAGTTCTATGGCTACACCTTC

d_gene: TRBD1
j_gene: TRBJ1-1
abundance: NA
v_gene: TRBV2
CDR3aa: CASSADRVNTEAFF
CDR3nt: TGTGCCAGCAGTGCTGACAGGGTGAACACTGAAGCTTTCTTT

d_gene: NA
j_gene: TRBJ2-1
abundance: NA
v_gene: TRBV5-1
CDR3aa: CASSSRPTYNEQFF
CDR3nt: TGCGCCAGCAGTAGCAGGCCGACCTACAATGAGCAGTTCTTC

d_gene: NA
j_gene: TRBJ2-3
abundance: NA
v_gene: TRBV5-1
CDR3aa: CASFDGLTDTQYF
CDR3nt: TGCGCCAGCTTTGACGGCCTCACAGATACGCAGTATTTT

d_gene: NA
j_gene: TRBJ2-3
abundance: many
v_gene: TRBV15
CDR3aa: CATSRSLTDTQYF
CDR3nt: TGTGCCACCAGCAGAAGCTTAACAGATACGCAGTATTTT

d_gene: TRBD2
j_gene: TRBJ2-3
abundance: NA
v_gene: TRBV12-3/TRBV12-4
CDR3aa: CASSHGGGGTDTQYF
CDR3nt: TGTGCCAGCAGCCACGGCGGGGGTGGTACAGATACGCAGTATTTT

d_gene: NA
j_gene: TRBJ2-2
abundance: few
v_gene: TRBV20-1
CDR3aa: CSARDPGGQGGTGERFF
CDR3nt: TGCAGTGCTAGAGATCCGGGAGGGCAGGGGGGAACCGGGGAGCGGTTTTTT

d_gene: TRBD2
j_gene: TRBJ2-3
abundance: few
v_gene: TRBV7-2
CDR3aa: CANSSGLAGGSDTQYF
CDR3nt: TGTGCCAACAGCAGCGGACTAGCGGGGGGGTCGGATACGCAGTATTTT

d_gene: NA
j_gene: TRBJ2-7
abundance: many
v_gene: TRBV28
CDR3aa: CASMEGDYEQYF
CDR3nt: TGTGCCAGCATGGAAGGTGACTACGAGCAGTACTTC

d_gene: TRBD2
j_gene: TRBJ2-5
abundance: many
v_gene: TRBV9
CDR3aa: CASSNPLAPPETQYF
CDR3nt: TGTGCCAGCAGCAACCCACTAGCGCCCCCGGAGACCCAGTACTTC

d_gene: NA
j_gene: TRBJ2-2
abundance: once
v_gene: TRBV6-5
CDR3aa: CASSYSSRNTGELFF
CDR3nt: TGTGCCAGCAGTTACTCATCCAGAAACACCGGGGAGCTGTTTTTT

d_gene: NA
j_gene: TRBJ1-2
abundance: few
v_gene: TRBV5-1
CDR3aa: CASSPGTARLANYGYTF
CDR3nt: TGCGCCAGCAGCCCCGGGACGGCAAGGCTAGCTAACTATGGCTACACCTTC

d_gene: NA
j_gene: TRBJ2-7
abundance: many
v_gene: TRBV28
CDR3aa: CASRTGGAYEQYF
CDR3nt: TGTGCCAGTCGCACAGGGGGGGCCTACGAGCAGTACTTC

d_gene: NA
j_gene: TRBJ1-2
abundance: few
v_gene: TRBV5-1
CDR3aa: CASSPRGGYGYTF
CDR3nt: TGCGCCAGCAGCCCTCGGGGAGGGTATGGCTACACCTTC